This entry features one TCR beta chain sequence. As yet, its antigen is unknown. The data were produced by immunoSEQ multiplex PCR, yet TCRdb's version contains in-frame clones alone and is incomplete. This sample yields around 58,000 clones, of which 80% to 90% are seen a single time; roughly 10% belongs to the top ten. This sample was included in a study of T cell responses to AZD1222 COVID-19 vaccine. Study-level points and caveats: The sample set comprised mostly white British donors with more females, and clonal diversity was possibly underestimated. Elevations in Spike-specific TCR breadth and depth followed administration of two AZD1222 doses. Nearly half of the spike-specific TCRs reportedly recognize variant regions that carry no mutations. Researchers report vaccine-associated CD4 TCRs spanning spike, with dominance at 160-218 and 743-854.

Here the sequenced sample was peripheral blood, taken on day 0 of AZD1222 vaccination. The sequence came from an adult in good health.

CDR3 region: CASSTLGGDEQFF. DNA for the CDR3: TGTGCCAGTAGTACGTTAGGGGGGGATGAGCAGTTCTTC. The chain couples TRBV19 to TRBJ2-1; tentative D call: TRBD2 (7 bases). This CDR3 comprises 13 residues. Germline CDR1 reads LNHDA; CDR2 reads SQIVND (reference sequence). V was clipped by 4 bases and J by 8 bases, with 12 bases between them.